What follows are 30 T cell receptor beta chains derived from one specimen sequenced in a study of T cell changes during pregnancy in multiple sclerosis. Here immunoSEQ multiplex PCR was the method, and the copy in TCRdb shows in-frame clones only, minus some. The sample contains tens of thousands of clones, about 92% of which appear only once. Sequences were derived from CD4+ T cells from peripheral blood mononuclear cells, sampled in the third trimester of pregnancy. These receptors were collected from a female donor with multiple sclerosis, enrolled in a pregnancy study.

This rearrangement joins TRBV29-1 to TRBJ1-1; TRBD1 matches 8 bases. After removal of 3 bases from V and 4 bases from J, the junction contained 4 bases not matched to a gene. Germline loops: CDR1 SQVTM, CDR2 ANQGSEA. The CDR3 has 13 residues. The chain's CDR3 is CSVDDRGGTEAFF. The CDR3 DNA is TGCAGCGTTGATGACAGGGGCGGCACTGAAGCTTTCTTT.

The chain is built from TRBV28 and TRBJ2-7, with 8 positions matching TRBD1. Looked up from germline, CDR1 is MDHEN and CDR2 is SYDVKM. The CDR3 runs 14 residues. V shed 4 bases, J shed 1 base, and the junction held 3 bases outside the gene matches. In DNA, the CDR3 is TGTGCCAGCAGTTCAGACAGGGGATCCTACGAGCAGTACTTC. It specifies CASSSDRGSYEQYF.

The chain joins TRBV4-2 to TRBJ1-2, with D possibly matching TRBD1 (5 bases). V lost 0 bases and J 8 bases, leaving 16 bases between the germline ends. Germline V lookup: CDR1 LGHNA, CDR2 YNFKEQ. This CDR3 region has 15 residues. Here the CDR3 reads CASSQEGADQGGYTF. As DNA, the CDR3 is TGTGCCAGCAGCCAAGAGGGCGCGGACCAGGGAGGCTACACCTTC.

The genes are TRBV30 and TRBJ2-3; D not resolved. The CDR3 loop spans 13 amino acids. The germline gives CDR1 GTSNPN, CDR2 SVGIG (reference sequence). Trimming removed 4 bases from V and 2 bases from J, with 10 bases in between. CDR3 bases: TGTGCCTGGACTGGCGGATTCACAGATACGCAGTATTTT. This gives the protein CAWTGGFTDTQYF.

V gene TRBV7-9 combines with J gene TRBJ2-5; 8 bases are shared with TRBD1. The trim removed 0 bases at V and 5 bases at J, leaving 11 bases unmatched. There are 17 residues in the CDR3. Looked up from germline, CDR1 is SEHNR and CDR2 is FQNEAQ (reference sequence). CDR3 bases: TGTGCCAGCAGCTTAGCGGGCGGGACAGGAGGTATGGAGACCCAGTACTTC. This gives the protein CASSLAGGTGGMETQYF.

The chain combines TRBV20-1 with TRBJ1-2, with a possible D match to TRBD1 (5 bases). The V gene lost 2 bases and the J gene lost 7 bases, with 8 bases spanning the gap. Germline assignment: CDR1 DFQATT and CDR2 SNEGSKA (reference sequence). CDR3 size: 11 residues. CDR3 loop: CSARQGFGYTF. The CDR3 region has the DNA TGCAGTGCTAGACAGGGTTTTGGCTACACCTTC.

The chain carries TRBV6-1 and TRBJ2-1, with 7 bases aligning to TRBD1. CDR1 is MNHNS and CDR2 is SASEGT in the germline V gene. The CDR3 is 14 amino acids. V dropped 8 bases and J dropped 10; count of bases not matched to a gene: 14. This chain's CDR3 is CASRRQGRLSEQFF. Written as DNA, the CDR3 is TGTGCCAGCCGCCGACAGGGACGTCTTAGCGAGCAGTTCTTC.

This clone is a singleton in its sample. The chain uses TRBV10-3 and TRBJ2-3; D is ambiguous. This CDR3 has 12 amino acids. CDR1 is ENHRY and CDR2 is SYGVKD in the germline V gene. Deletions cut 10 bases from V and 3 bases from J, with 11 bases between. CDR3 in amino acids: CATRSRTDTQYF. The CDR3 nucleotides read TGTGCCACCCGATCCAGGACAGATACGCAGTATTTT.

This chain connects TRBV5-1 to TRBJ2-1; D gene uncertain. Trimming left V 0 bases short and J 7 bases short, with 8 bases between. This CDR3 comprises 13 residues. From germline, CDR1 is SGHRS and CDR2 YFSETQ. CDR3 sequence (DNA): TGCGCCAGCAGCTTGGGTAGCTCAAATGAGCAGTTCTTC. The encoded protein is CASSLGSSNEQFF.

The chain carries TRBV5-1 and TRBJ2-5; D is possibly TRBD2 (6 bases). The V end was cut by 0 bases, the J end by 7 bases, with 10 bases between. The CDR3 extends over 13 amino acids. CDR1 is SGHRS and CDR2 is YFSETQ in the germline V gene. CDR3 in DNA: TGCGCCAGCAGCTTGGGCGTGGGAGGGACCCAGTACTTC. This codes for CASSLGVGGTQYF.

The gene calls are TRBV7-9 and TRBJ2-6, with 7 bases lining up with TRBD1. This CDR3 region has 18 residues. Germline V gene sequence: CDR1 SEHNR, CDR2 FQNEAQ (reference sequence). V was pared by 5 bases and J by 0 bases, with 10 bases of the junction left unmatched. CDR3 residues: CASSLQTGRTSGANVLTF. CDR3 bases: TGTGCCAGCAGCCTGCAGACAGGGAGAACCTCTGGGGCCAACGTCCTGACTTTC. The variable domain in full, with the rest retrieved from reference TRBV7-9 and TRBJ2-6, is DTGVSQNPRHKITKRGQNVTFRCDPISEHNRLYWYRQTLGQGPEFLTYFQNEAQLEKSRLLSDRFSAERPKGSFSTLEIQRTEQGDSAMYLCASSLQTGRTSGANVLTFGAGSRLTVL.

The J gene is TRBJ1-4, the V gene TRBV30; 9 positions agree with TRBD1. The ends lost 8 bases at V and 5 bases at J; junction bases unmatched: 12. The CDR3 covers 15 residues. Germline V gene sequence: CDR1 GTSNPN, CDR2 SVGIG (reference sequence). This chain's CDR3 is CANRGRSGENEKLFF. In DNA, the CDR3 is TGTGCCAACAGGGGGCGAAGCGGGGAAAATGAAAAACTGTTTTTT.

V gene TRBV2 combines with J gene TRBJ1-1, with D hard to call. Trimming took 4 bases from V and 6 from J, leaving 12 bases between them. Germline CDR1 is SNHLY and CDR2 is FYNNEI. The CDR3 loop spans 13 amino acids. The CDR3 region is CASSAEIVAEAFF. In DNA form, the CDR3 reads TGTGCCAGCAGTGCGGAGATAGTCGCTGAAGCTTTCTTT.

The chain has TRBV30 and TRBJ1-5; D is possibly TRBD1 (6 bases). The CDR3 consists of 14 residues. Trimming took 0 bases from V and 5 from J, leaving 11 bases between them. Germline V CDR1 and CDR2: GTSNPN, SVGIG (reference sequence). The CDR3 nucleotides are TGTGCCTGGAGTGTACGCGGGGGCCATCAGCCCCAGCATTTT. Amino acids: CAWSVRGGHQPQHF.

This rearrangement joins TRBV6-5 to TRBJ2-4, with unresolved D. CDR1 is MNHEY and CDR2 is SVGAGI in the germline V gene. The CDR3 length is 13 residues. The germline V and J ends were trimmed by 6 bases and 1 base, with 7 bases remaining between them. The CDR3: CASSRGAKNIQYF. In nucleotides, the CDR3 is TGTGCCAGCAGCCGAGGCGCCAAAAACATTCAGTACTTC.

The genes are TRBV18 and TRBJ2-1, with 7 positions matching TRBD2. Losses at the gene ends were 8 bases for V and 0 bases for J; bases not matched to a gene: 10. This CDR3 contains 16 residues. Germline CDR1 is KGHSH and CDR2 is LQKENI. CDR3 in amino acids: CASQGLGHLSYNEQFF. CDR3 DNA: TGTGCCAGCCAAGGACTAGGACACCTCTCCTACAATGAGCAGTTCTTC.

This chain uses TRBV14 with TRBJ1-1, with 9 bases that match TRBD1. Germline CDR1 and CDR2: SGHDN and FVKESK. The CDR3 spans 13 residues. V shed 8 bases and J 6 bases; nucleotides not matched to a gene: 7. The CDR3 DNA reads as TGTGCCAGCCAGAGACAGGGGGTGCCTGAAGCTTTCTTT. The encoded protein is CASQRQGVPEAFF. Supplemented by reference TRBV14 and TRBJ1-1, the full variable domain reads EAGVTQFPSHSVIEKGQTVTLRCDPISGHDNLYWYRRVMGKEIKFLLHFVKESKQDESGMPNNRFLAERTGGTYSTLKVQPAELEDSGVYFCASQRQGVPEAFFGQGTRLTVV.

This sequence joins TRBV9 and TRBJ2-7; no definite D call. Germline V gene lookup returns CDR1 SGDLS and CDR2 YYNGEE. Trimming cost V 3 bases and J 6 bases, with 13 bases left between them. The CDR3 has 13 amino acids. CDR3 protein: CASSGSGLGEQYF. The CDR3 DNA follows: TGTGCCAGCAGCGGGAGTGGTCTGGGCGAGCAGTACTTC.

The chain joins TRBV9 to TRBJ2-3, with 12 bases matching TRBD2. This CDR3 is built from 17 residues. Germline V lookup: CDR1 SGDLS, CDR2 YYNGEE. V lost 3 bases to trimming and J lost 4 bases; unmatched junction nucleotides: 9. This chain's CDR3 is CASSAAVLAGGSDTQYF. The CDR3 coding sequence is TGTGCCAGCAGCGCCGCCGTTCTAGCGGGAGGGTCAGATACGCAGTATTTT. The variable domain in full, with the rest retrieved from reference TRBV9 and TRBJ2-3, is DSGVTQTPKHLITATGQRVTLRCSPRSGDLSVYWYQQSLDQGLQFLIQYYNGEERAKGNILERFSAQQFPDLHSELNLSSLELGDSALYFCASSAAVLAGGSDTQYFGPGTRLTVL.

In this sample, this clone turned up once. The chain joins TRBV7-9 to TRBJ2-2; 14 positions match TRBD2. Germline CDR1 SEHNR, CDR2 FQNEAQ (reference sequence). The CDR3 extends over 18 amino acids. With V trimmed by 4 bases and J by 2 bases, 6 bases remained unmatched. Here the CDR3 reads CASSSPTSGRANTGELFF. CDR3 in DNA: TGTGCCAGCAGCTCGCCGACTAGCGGGAGGGCCAACACCGGGGAGCTGTTTTTT.

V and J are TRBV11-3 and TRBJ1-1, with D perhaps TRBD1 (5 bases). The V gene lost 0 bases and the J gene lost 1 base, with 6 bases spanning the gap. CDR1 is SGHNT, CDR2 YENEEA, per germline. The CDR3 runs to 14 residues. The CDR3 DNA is TGTGCCAGCAGCTTAGAGGGGGGGAACACTGAAGCTTTCTTT. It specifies CASSLEGGNTEAFF.

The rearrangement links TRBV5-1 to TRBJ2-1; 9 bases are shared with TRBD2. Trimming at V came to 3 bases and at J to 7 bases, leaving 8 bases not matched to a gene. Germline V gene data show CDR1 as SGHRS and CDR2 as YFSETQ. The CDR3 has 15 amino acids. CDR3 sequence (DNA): TGCGCCAGCAGCTCGGCTAGCGGGACGGTAAATGAGCAGTTCTTC. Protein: CASSSASGTVNEQFF.

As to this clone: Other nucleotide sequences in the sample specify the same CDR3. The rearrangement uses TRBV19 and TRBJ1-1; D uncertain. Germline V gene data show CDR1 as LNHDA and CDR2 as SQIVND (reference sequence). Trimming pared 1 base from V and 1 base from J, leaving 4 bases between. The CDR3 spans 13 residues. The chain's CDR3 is CASSIGRNTEAFF. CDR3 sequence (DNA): TGTGCCAGTAGTATAGGGAGGAACACTGAAGCTTTCTTT.

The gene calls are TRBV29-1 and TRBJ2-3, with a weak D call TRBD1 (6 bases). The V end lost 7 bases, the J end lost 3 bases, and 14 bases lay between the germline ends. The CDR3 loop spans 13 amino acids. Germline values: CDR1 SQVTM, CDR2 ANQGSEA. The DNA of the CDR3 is TGCAGCGGAAACAGGGAGCTAACAGATACGCAGTATTTT. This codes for CSGNRELTDTQYF.

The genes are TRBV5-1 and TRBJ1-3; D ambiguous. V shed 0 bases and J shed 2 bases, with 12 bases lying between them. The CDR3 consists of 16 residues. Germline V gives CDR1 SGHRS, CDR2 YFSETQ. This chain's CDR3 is CASSLGRGKAGNTIYF. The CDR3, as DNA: TGCGCCAGCAGCTTGGGAAGAGGGAAGGCTGGAAACACCATATATTTT.

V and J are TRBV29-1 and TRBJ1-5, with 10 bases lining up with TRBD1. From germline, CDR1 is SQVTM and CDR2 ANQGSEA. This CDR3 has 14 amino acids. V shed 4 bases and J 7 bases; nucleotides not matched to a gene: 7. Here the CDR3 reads CSVGTGGDRQPQHF. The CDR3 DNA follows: TGCAGCGTTGGGACAGGGGGTGACCGACAGCCCCAGCATTTT.

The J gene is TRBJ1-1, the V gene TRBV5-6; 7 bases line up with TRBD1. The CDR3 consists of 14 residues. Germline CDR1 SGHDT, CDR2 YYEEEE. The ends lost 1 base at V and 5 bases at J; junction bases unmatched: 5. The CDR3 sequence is CASSLRQGWTEAFF. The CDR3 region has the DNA TGTGCCAGCAGCTTGAGACAGGGCTGGACTGAAGCTTTCTTT.

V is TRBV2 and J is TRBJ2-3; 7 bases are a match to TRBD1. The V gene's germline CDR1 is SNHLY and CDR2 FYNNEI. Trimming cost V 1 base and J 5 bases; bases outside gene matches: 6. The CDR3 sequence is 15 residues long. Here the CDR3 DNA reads TGTGCCAGCAGTGAAGACAGGGGATTTGGAGATACGCAGTATTTT. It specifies CASSEDRGFGDTQYF.

The CDR3 here is CASSLEGVGGTKAFF. The DNA of the CDR3 is TGCGCCAGCAGCTTGGAAGGGGTAGGAGGGACTAAAGCTTTCTTT. J is TRBJ1-1 and V is TRBV5-1, with a possible D match to TRBD1 (5 bases). This CDR3 is 15 amino acids long. V lost 0 bases to trimming and J lost 9 bases, with 18 bases between them. CDR1 is SGHRS and CDR2 is YFSETQ in the germline V gene.

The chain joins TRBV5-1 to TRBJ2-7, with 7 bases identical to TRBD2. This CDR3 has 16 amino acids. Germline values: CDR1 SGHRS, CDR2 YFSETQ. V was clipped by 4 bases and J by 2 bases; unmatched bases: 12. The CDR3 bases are TGCGCCAGCAGCCCCCACGGAGCGGGAATGACCTACGAGCAGTACTTC. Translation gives CASSPHGAGMTYEQYF. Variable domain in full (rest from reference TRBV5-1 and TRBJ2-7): KAGVTQTPRYLIKTRGQQVTLSCSPISGHRSVSWYQQTPGQGLQFLFEYFSETQRNKGNFPGRFSGRQFSNSRSEMNVSTLELGDSALYLCASSPHGAGMTYEQYFGPGTRLTVT.